Listed below are T cell receptor beta chains from one sample, sequenced in a study of blood T cell repertoires in COVID-19. Sequencing used immunoSEQ multiplex PCR; TCRdb keeps in-frame clones, though not all of them. Seen here are about 110,000 clones, about 91% observed once, and the top ten hold about 0.9%. Material for sequencing was peripheral blood. These receptors all stem from a woman between 45 and 60 years old with active or convalescent COVID-19. Both conserved end residues are part of each CDR3. D genes are given only for firm matches. Size values are once, few and many counts, or a class for expanded clones, and some rows have none.

>.|.|TRBV27|TRBJ1-3
CASSLAGAGNTIYF
TGTGCCAGCAGCCTTGCGGGGGCCGGAAACACCATATATTTT
>.|.|TRBV21-1|TRBJ2-6
CASRKRQGPVSGANVLTF
TGTGCCAGCAGGAAACGTCAGGGCCCCGTCTCTGGGGCCAACGTCCTGACTTTC
>.|.|TRBV19|TRBJ1-3
CASSIGPGVTGNTIYF
TGTGCCAGTAGTATTGGACCAGGGGTGACTGGAAACACCATATATTTT
>.|.|TRBV7-2|TRBJ2-5
CASSRGSQETQYF
TGTGCCAGCAGCCGGGGTAGCCAAGAGACCCAGTACTTC
>.|TRBD1|TRBV29-1|TRBJ2-2
CSAGTGVDTGELFF
TGCAGCGCCGGGACAGGGGTGGACACCGGGGAGCTGTTTTTT
>.|.|TRBV28|TRBJ1-1
CASSRLTATMNTEAFF
TGTGCCAGCAGCCGTTTGACAGCGACCATGAACACTGAAGCTTTCTTT
>.|TRBD1|TRBV5-4|TRBJ2-5
CAMKPGQGNQETQYF
TGTGCCATGAAACCGGGACAGGGGAACCAAGAGACCCAGTACTTC
>.|.|TRBV12-3/TRBV12-4|TRBJ1-2
CASSPRVSDGYTF
TGTGCCAGCAGTCCTCGGGTTTCGGATGGCTACACCTTC
>.|TRBD2|TRBV9|TRBJ2-1
CASSGAGVVYNEQFF
TGTGCCAGCAGCGGGGCGGGAGTGGTGTACAATGAGCAGTTCTTC
>.|.|TRBV7-2|TRBJ2-7
CASSLENQSREYF
TGTGCCAGCAGCTTAGAGAATCAATCTAGAGAGTACTTC
>.|.|TRBV6-1|TRBJ2-3
CASSETSDTQYF
TGTGCCAGCAGTGAAACTTCGGATACGCAGTATTTT
>.|.|TRBV2|TRBJ1-4
CATNLGIGGELFF
TGTGCCACGAATCTAGGTATCGGCGGGGAACTGTTTTTT
>.|TRBD1|TRBV5-1|TRBJ1-2
CASSASQGGYGYTF
TGCGCCAGCAGCGCCTCTCAGGGGGGCTATGGCTACACCTTC
>once|TRBD1|TRBV2|TRBJ1-1
CASSPGQGAEAFF
TGTGCCAGCAGTCCCGGACAGGGCGCTGAAGCTTTCTTT
>few|.|TRBV10-3|TRBJ2-1
CAISDGANEQFF
TGTGCCATCAGTGATGGGGCCAATGAGCAGTTCTTC
>.|TRBD1|TRBV20-1|TRBJ2-7
CSAQGNEQYF
TGCAGTGCACAGGGGAACGAGCAGTACTTC
>.|.|TRBV19|TRBJ2-1
CASSIGGALAHEQFF
TGTGCCAGTAGTATAGGTGGGGCCCTAGCGCATGAGCAGTTCTTC
>.|.|TRBV28|TRBJ2-3
CASSGYPSTDTQYF
TGTGCCAGCAGCGGTTATCCTAGCACAGATACGCAGTATTTT
>.|.|TRBV5-1|TRBJ2-5
CASSKFGPGGPEETQYF
TGCGCCAGCAGCAAGTTCGGTCCCGGAGGTCCCGAAGAGACCCAGTACTTC
>.|TRBD2|TRBV15|TRBJ2-7
CATSSHGAGVEQYF
TGTGCCACCAGCTCACATGGAGCGGGAGTCGAGCAGTACTTC
>.|TRBD1|TRBV28|TRBJ2-7
CASSLQTGGRYEQYF
TGTGCCAGCAGTTTACAGACAGGGGGAAGGTACGAGCAGTACTTC
>.|TRBD2|TRBV15|TRBJ2-5
CATSRIRSEGGERYF
TGTGCCACCAGCAGAATTAGGTCGGAGGGAGGGGAACGGTACTTC
>.|.|TRBV15|TRBJ2-1
CATSRDGAALAGEQFF
TGTGCCACCAGCCGAGATGGGGCGGCACTAGCTGGTGAGCAGTTCTTC
>.|.|TRBV5-4|TRBJ1-1
CASNFGVSRDTEAFF
TGTGCCAGCAACTTTGGTGTTTCCAGGGACACTGAAGCTTTCTTT
>.|.|TRBV4-3|TRBJ2-1
CASSPFSGGEQFF
TGCGCCAGCAGCCCCTTTAGTGGAGGGGAGCAGTTCTTC
>.|TRBD1|TRBV19|TRBJ1-2
CASSTRTGGLGYTF
TGTGCCAGTAGTACTCGGACAGGGGGGCTTGGCTACACCTTC
>.|.|TRBV27|TRBJ2-2
CASSFAEPGELFF
TGTGCCAGCAGTTTTGCAGAACCCGGGGAGCTGTTTTTT
>few|.|TRBV4-2|TRBJ1-5
CASSQEAENQPQHF
TGTGCCAGCAGCCAAGAAGCGGAGAATCAGCCCCAGCATTTT
>.|TRBD1|TRBV28|TRBJ2-1
CASSFKGAIEQFF
TGTGCCAGCAGTTTTAAGGGGGCAATAGAGCAGTTCTTC